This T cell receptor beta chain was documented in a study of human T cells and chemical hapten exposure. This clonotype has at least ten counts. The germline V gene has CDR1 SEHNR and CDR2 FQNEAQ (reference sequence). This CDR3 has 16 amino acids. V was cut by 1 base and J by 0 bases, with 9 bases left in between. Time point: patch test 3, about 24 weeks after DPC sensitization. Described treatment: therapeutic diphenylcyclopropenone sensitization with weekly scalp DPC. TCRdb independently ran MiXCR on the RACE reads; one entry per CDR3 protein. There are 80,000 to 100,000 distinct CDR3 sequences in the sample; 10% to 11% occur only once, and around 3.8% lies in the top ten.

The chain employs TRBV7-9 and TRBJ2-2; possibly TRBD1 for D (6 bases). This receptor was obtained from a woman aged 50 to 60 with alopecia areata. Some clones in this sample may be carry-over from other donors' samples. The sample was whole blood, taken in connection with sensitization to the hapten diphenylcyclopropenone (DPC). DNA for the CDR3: TGTGCCAGCAGCTTAGTTGGGACAACGAACACCGGGGAGCTGTTTTTT. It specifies CASSLVGTTNTGELFF.